The 30 T cell receptor beta chains listed next were all sequenced from one sample in a study of blood T cells in healthy people across ages. The use of a sample-barcoded 5' primer and a J-beta primer mix characterized a second PCR of about 7 to 12 cycles. TCRdb re-derived calls from the 5' RACE reads in MiXCR, one entry per CDR3 protein. Here the sample spans roughly 830,000 distinct CDR3 sequences, approximately 59% being singletons. Sequenced input: blood. The receptors were sampled from a man younger than 40 in good health.

The V call is TRBV12-3 or TRBV12-4, the J call TRBJ2-3; no reliable D call. The CDR3 spans 16 residues. V lost 1 base to trimming and J lost 2 bases, with 13 bases between them. For the CDR3, the DNA is TGTGCCAGCAGTTTAGTACCAACCAGCAACACAGATACGCAGTATTTT. As protein: CASSLVPTSNTDTQYF.

This chain connects TRBV29-1 to TRBJ1-2; D uncertain. Per germline, CDR1 SQVTM and CDR2 ANQGSEA. The CDR3 has 13 residues. Trimming removed 8 bases at V and 3 bases at J, with 16 bases between. The CDR3, as DNA: TGCAGCTCTGCGGGAGCGTCCGACTATGGCTACACCTTC. Translated: CSSAGASDYGYTF.

The CDR3, as DNA: TGTGCCAGCAGCTTGGGAGGGGGCGCGCTCGAGCAGTACTTC. This gives the protein CASSLGGGALEQYF. The chain employs TRBV5-6 and TRBJ2-4, with 7 nucleotides matching TRBD1. The J call is doubtful: the DNA matches TRBJ2-7 better. Germline-derived CDR1 and CDR2 are SGHDT and YYEEEE. This CDR3 spans 14 amino acids.

The chain couples TRBV12-3 or TRBV12-4 to TRBJ2-7; 8 bases are a match to TRBD2. The J call could be wrong; TRBJ2-5 is a better fit for the DNA end. The CDR3 is 16 amino acids. CDR3 coding DNA: TGTGCCAGCAGCCCGAAGGGGGTAGCGGGGAGTGAGACCCAGTACTTC. It encodes CASSPKGVAGSETQYF.

This clonotype was seen only a few times. The chain carries TRBV10-3 and TRBJ1-2; D gene uncertain. Trimming shortened V by 0 bases and J by 3 bases, and 8 bases separated the two germline ends. There are 14 residues in the CDR3. CDR1 and CDR2 from the germline V gene are ENHRY and SYGVKD. The CDR3 DNA sequence: TGTGCCATCAGTGAGTCGGACGATTACTATGGCTACACCTTC. Translation gives CAISESDDYYGYTF.

This clonotype was seen only once. V is TRBV6-6 and J is TRBJ1-5, with D tentatively TRBD1 (5 bases). V was cut by 1 base and J by 7 bases, with 11 bases left in between. The CDR3 consists of 14 residues. CDR1 is MNHNY, CDR2 SVGAGI, per germline (reference sequence). The CDR3 region has the DNA TGTGCCAGCAGTTACTACCTAGGGGAGCAGCCCCAGCATTTT. As protein: CASSYYLGEQPQHF.

This clonotype was recorded only once. J is TRBJ1-4 and V is TRBV28; D uncertain. V lost 6 bases and J 8 bases, leaving 10 bases between the germline ends. This CDR3 has 12 residues. Germline CDR1 reads MDHEN; CDR2 reads SYDVKM. The CDR3 bases are TGTGCCAGCAGAGCAACGAGAGAAAAACTGTTTTTT. Translation: CASRATREKLFF.

This clonotype was seen more than once but under ten times. The V call is TRBV12-3 or TRBV12-4, the J call TRBJ2-2, with D unclear. V was cut by 2 bases and J by 1 base, with 5 bases left in between. The CDR3 runs 14 residues. The CDR3 sequence is CASSLRRNTGELFF. The CDR3, as DNA: TGTGCCAGCAGTTTACGACGGAACACCGGGGAGCTGTTTTTT.

The V gene is TRBV7-2, the J gene TRBJ2-1; TRBD2 matches at 13 bases. The CDR3 consists of 16 residues. V shed 6 bases, J shed 6 bases, and the junction held 8 bases outside the gene matches. Germline V gene data show CDR1 as SGHTA and CDR2 as FQGNSA. In DNA form, the CDR3 reads TGTGCCAGCAGTCATAGGACTAGCGGGGGAAGCAATGAGCAGTTCTTC. Translating gives CASSHRTSGGSNEQFF.

The V call is TRBV13, the J call TRBJ2-7; D could derive from TRBD1 or TRBD2 (5 bases each). This CDR3 region has 14 residues. With 3 bases removed from V and 7 bases from J, the gap between germline ends came to 16 bases. CDR1 and CDR2 (germline): PRHDT, FYEKMQ (reference sequence). CDR3 nucleotide sequence: TGTGCCAGCAGCTTTACCGGGACGTTCGGGGAGCAGTACTTC. Translation: CASSFTGTFGEQYF.

V is TRBV28 and J is TRBJ2-3; D not resolved. With 2 bases removed from V and 4 bases from J, the gap between germline ends came to 13 bases. Germline V gene lookup returns CDR1 MDHEN and CDR2 SYDVKM. There are 15 residues in the CDR3. The CDR3: CASSLQYIAADTQYF. Written as DNA, the CDR3 is TGTGCCAGCAGTTTACAATACATTGCGGCAGATACGCAGTATTTT.

This clonotype was detected only a few times. CDR3 DNA: TGCGCCAGCAGCCAAGAGACAGGGTCGAAGACCCAGTACTTC. Its translation: CASSQETGSKTQYF. The J gene is TRBJ2-5, the V gene TRBV4-3, with 7 bases lining up with TRBD1. The CDR3 sequence is 14 residues long. Looked up from germline, CDR1 is LGHNA and CDR2 is YSLEER. Trimming cost V 0 bases and J 6 bases; bases outside gene matches: 4.

The V gene is TRBV3-1, the J gene TRBJ2-5; D is undetermined. The V and J ends lost 0 bases and 0 bases respectively, with 11 bases between them. Germline V CDR1 and CDR2: LGHDT, YNNKEL (reference sequence). This CDR3 contains 16 residues. The CDR3: CASSQEGTDHQETQYF. The DNA of the CDR3 is TGTGCCAGCAGCCAAGAAGGAACAGATCACCAAGAGACCCAGTACTTC.

A few counts support this clonotype. This chain uses TRBV4-3 with TRBJ2-3; no reliable D call. The CDR3 is 14 residues long. Trimming took off 0 bases at V and 6 bases at J, with 10 bases between the two ends. Germline V CDR1 and CDR2: LGHNA, YSLEER. Here the CDR3 reads CASSQDMSMDTQYF. DNA for the CDR3: TGCGCCAGCAGCCAAGACATGTCGATGGATACGCAGTATTTT.

The rearrangement links TRBV6-5 to TRBJ1-5; weak D call: TRBD1 (5 bases). CDR1 MNHEY and CDR2 SVGAGI come from the germline V gene. Trimming took 5 bases from V and 6 from J, leaving 17 bases between them. The CDR3 runs to 15 residues. CDR3 residues: CASSPGTGMIQPQHF. The CDR3 region has the DNA TGTGCCAGCAGTCCGGGAACAGGCATGATTCAGCCCCAGCATTTT.

This clonotype was seen more than once but under ten times. The chain couples TRBV29-1 to TRBJ2-7; D perhaps matches TRBD1 (5 bases). V was clipped by 5 bases and J by 5 bases, with 13 bases between them. The length of the CDR3 is 12 residues. CDR1 and CDR2 from the germline V gene are SQVTM and ANQGSEA. CDR3: CSVRRELDEQYF. The CDR3 DNA follows: TGCAGCGTTCGCAGGGAACTTGACGAGCAGTACTTC.

The V and J genes are TRBV6-1 and TRBJ2-5; 7 nucleotides agree with TRBD1. Matching the DNA end better, TRBJ2-7 makes the J call doubtful. The CDR3 contains 16 residues. In germline, CDR1 is MNHNS, CDR2 SASEGT. CDR3 nucleotides: TGTGCCAGCATTTCGGATACAGGGACAGACTTCTACGAGCAGTACTTC. Translation: CASISDTGTDFYEQYF.

This clonotype appeared a few times. The gene calls are TRBV20-1 and TRBJ1-2, with TRBD1 identical over 7 bases. With 1 base clipped from V and 1 base from J, the junction kept 3 bases outside the gene matches. CDR3 size: 14 residues. Germline lookup yields CDR1 DFQATT and CDR2 SNEGSKA (reference sequence). The CDR3 DNA reads as TGCAGTGCTAGAGGGGGACAGAGTAACTATGGCTACACCTTC. This translates into CSARGGQSNYGYTF.

The chain joins TRBV10-3 to TRBJ2-7; 8 bases are a match to TRBD2. Germline V gene lookup returns CDR1 ENHRY and CDR2 SYGVKD. Trimming removed 2 bases from V and 6 bases from J; junction bases left unmatched: 3. The CDR3 is made up of 13 amino acids. CDR3 bases: TGTGCCATCAGTGAGACGGGGGGGGGCGAGCAGTACTTC. Its translation is CAISETGGGEQYF.

This clonotype was observed once. V gene TRBV2 combines with J gene TRBJ2-1; 8 nucleotides line up with TRBD2. Trimming took 6 bases from V and 0 from J; bases not matched to a gene: 16. The CDR3 sequence is 19 residues long. Germline lookup yields CDR1 SNHLY and CDR2 FYNNEI. The CDR3 sequence: CASSVYSRGASSSYNEQFF. Here the CDR3 DNA reads TGTGCCAGCAGCGTTTACTCGCGGGGGGCATCTAGCTCCTACAATGAGCAGTTCTTC.

CDR3 protein: CASSPSSDHTDTQYF. CDR3 DNA sequence: TGTGCCAGCAGCCCATCATCGGACCACACAGATACGCAGTATTTT. J is TRBJ2-3 and V is TRBV9; no clear D gene. The germline V gene has CDR1 SGDLS and CDR2 YYNGEE. The CDR3 length is 15 residues. V shed 4 bases and J shed 2 bases, with 14 bases lying between them.

The rearrangement links TRBV12-3 or TRBV12-4 to TRBJ1-6, with D perhaps matching TRBD1 (5 bases). This CDR3 spans 15 amino acids. Trimming cost V 3 bases and J 7 bases, with 13 bases left between them. CDR3 in amino acids: CASSFGAGNNSPLHF. The CDR3 bases are TGTGCCAGCAGTTTTGGGGCAGGGAACAATTCACCCCTCCACTTT.

The rearrangement links TRBV3-1 to TRBJ2-1, with no clear D. CDR1 is LGHDT, CDR2 YNNKEL, per germline (reference sequence). The CDR3 has 16 residues. V lost 2 bases and J lost 3, with 14 bases in between. The CDR3 reads CASSQSETAIYNEQFF. CDR3 nucleotides: TGTGCCAGCAGCCAATCGGAGACTGCGATCTACAATGAGCAGTTCTTC.

V is TRBV11-1 and J is TRBJ2-5, with D unresolved. V was pared by 3 bases and J by 9 bases, with 11 bases between. CDR1 and CDR2 (germline): SGHAT, FQDESV (reference sequence). CDR3 length equals 12 residues. CDR3 sequence (DNA): TGTGCCAGCAGCTTCCCAACCAAGGCCCAGTACTTC. Encoded protein: CASSFPTKAQYF.

The rearrangement uses TRBV6-6 and TRBJ2-4, with D uncertain. Germline-derived CDR1 and CDR2 are MNHNY and SVGAGI (reference sequence). V lost 6 bases and J lost 3, with 12 bases in between. The CDR3 consists of 14 residues. In DNA, the CDR3 is TGTGCCAGCAGGTATGGCCCGGACAAAAACATTCAGTACTTC. Its protein product is CASRYGPDKNIQYF.

There are a few counts of this clonotype. The chain combines TRBV5-5 with TRBJ2-6; D is uncertain. Looked up from germline, CDR1 is SGHKS and CDR2 is YYEKEE (reference sequence). This CDR3 is built from 15 residues. V was trimmed by 0 bases and J by 2 bases, leaving 6 bases between them. Here the CDR3 DNA reads TGTGCCAGCAGCTTGGTGGGAACTGGGGCCAACGTCCTGACTTTC. This gives the protein CASSLVGTGANVLTF.

This clonotype appeared a few times. The CDR3, as DNA: TGCAGCGTTGACACAGTTAGCACAGATACGCAGTATTTT. Translation gives CSVDTVSTDTQYF. The chain is built from TRBV29-1 and TRBJ2-3; D is uncertain. CDR3 length: 13 amino acids. Germline V CDR1 and CDR2: SQVTM, ANQGSEA. Trimming pared 3 bases from V and 0 bases from J, leaving 7 bases between.

This clonotype has a handful of counts. The chain combines TRBV5-1 with TRBJ2-3; D not resolved. Germline V gene sequence: CDR1 SGHRS, CDR2 YFSETQ. This CDR3 is built from 15 residues. Trimming removed 6 bases at V and 1 base at J, with 15 bases between. Here the CDR3 DNA reads TGCGCCAGCACGGTGTCTACCCTCGGCACAGATACGCAGTATTTT. The encoded protein is CASTVSTLGTDTQYF.

On this clonotype: Its ends do not fully match the called genes, so a read error is possible. The CDR3: CASSLIPLMWGGQRDSKNIQYF. The CDR3 DNA is TGTGCCAGTAGTTTAATCCCCTTAATGTGGGGGGGCCAACGCGATAGCAAAAACATTCAGTACTTC. The chain uses TRBV12-3 or TRBV12-4 and TRBJ2-4, with D tentatively TRBD2 (7 bases). The CDR3 consists of 22 residues.

This clonotype has only a few counts. The chain links TRBV20-1 to TRBJ2-7, with TRBD1 matching 9 bases. The CDR3 is 14 residues long. Germline assignment: CDR1 DFQATT and CDR2 SNEGSKA (reference sequence). Trimming took 5 bases from V and 3 from J; bases not matched to a gene: 8. CDR3 residues: CSAEKDRGVYEQYF. CDR3 in DNA: TGCAGTGCTGAAAAGGACAGGGGAGTCTACGAGCAGTACTTC.